One sample yielded the 9 T cell receptor beta chains listed below, sequenced in a study of T-cell reconstitution after alpha-beta-depleted transplantation in children. TCRbeta library construction was performed incorporating unique molecular identifiers. One entry per CDR3 protein, called by TCRdb with MiXCR from the PCR reads. Counted here are a few hundred thousand distinct CDR3 sequences, around 10% occurring once; the ten biggest clones make up roughly 6.2%. The sequencing here drew on PBMCs from the stem cell graft donor, taken from the stem cell graft. The source is a human donor who donated a stem cell graft to a child with acute lymphoblastic leukemia.

This clonotype occurred many times. The V and J genes are TRBV4-3 and TRBJ1-1; weak D call: TRBD1 (5 bases). CDR3 length equals 19 residues. V lost 0 bases and J lost 0, with 20 bases in between. CDR1 is LGHNA and CDR2 is YSLEER in the germline V gene. The CDR3 nucleotides are TGCGCCAGCAGCCAAGATCTGCATCCAGGGAAGGTGATGAACACTGAAGCTTTCTTT. Translation gives CASSQDLHPGKVMNTEAFF.

This clonotype has at least ten counts. The chain has TRBV7-2 and TRBJ2-2; D is ambiguous. V was trimmed by 6 bases and J by 6 bases, leaving 8 bases between them. This CDR3 comprises 12 residues. The germline V gene encodes CDR1 SGHTA and CDR2 FQGNSA. The chain's CDR3 is CASRSIPGELFF. The CDR3 region has the DNA TGTGCCAGCAGATCAATCCCCGGGGAGCTGTTTTTT. Using reference TRBV7-2 and TRBJ2-2 for the parts outside the CDR3, the full variable domain is GAGVSQSPSNKVTEKGKDVELRCDPISGHTALYWYRQSLGQGLEFLIYFQGNSAPDKSGLPSDRFSAERTGGSVSTLTIQRTQQEDSAVYLCASRSIPGELFFGEGSRLTVL.

V is TRBV29-1 and J is TRBJ1-2; D is unresolved. The CDR3 covers 12 residues. CDR1 SQVTM and CDR2 ANQGSEA come from the germline V gene. The V end lost 0 bases, the J end lost 7 bases, and 9 bases lay between the germline ends. This CDR3 is CSVEETALGYTF. CDR3 DNA sequence: TGCAGCGTTGAAGAGACGGCCCTTGGCTACACCTTC.

This clonotype has more than one count but fewer than ten. This chain joins TRBV29-1 and TRBJ2-5, with D hard to call. Germline V gene lookup returns CDR1 SQVTM and CDR2 ANQGSEA. Deletions cut 4 bases from V and 4 bases from J, with 13 bases between. CDR3 size: 13 residues. CDR3 amino acids: CSVVSRTVETQYF. In DNA form, the CDR3 reads TGCAGCGTTGTATCCAGGACGGTAGAGACCCAGTACTTC.

As concerns this clonotype: Because it lacks the conserved phenylalanine or tryptophan at the end, this CDR3 is likely a read error. This sequence joins TRBV10-3 and TRBJ2-1; the match to TRBD1 covers 7 bases. CDR3 length equals 12 residues. The V and J ends lost 10 bases and 5 bases, in that order; junction bases with no gene match: 5. Germline V gene sequence: CDR1 ENHRY, CDR2 SYGVKD. Written as DNA, the CDR3 is TGTGCCACCGCCGGGACAGACAATGAGCAGTTCTGC. This encodes CATAGTDNEQFC.

This clonotype turned up a few times. V and J are TRBV7-9 and TRBJ1-4; maybe TRBD1 (5 bases). V lost 5 bases and J 5 bases, leaving 18 bases between the germline ends. Germline loops: CDR1 SEHNR, CDR2 FQNEAQ (reference sequence). The CDR3 has 16 amino acids. Here the CDR3 DNA reads TGTGCCAGCAGCGGGTTCGTACAGGCAGGAAATGAAAAACTGTTTTTT. It translates to CASSGFVQAGNEKLFF.

This clonotype was recorded at least ten times. V is TRBV20-1 and J is TRBJ1-1; D gene unclear. V was shortened by 5 bases and J by 1 base, with 14 bases between the two germline ends. From germline, CDR1 is DFQATT and CDR2 SNEGSKA (reference sequence). The length of the CDR3 is 14 residues. The CDR3 loop is CSAPRVPPNTEAFF. As DNA, the CDR3 is TGCAGTGCTCCCCGAGTCCCACCGAACACTGAAGCTTTCTTT.

This clonotype was seen a handful of times. The rearrangement links TRBV6-1 to TRBJ2-3, with 9 bases aligning to TRBD2. Per germline, CDR1 MNHNS and CDR2 SASEGT. The CDR3 contains 16 residues. The junction had 15 bases not matched to a gene; V was cut back by 7 bases and J by 7 bases. The CDR3 loop reads CASTEGAGGSPYTQYF. Written as DNA, the CDR3 is TGTGCCAGCACGGAAGGAGCGGGGGGTTCACCTTATACGCAGTATTTT.

This clonotype came up a few times. The gene calls are TRBV6-5 and TRBJ1-2, with D perhaps TRBD1 (5 bases). The V end was cut by 0 bases, the J end by 7 bases, with 15 bases between. This CDR3 has 15 residues. The germline V gene has CDR1 MNHEY and CDR2 SVGAGI. Here the CDR3 reads CASSYSSAGPSGYTF. The DNA of the CDR3 is TGTGCCAGCAGTTACTCTTCAGCGGGGCCCAGTGGCTACACCTTC.